Listed here are 13 T cell receptor beta chains from one sample, sequenced in a study of PD-1 blockade in classical Hodgkin lymphoma. Each patient relapsed following autologous stem cell transplantation, and prior brentuximab vedotin exposure differed. Profiling relied on immunoSEQ multiplex PCR, and the TCRdb table lists in-frame clones only, not all of them. There are more than 45,000 clones in the sample; roughly 73% occur only once, and less than 15% lies in the top ten. The starting material was peripheral blood mononuclear cells (PBMCs), obtained before the second cycle of nivolumab. The receptors originated from a human donor with classical Hodgkin lymphoma.

CDR3: CASSLKGSSYEQYF. CDR3 sequence (DNA): TGTGCCAGCAGCTTAAAGGGTTCTTCCTACGAGCAGTACTTC. The chain couples TRBV7-3 to TRBJ2-7; D unresolved. The CDR3 totals 14 residues. CDR1 is SGHTA, CDR2 FQGTGA, per germline. Trimming removed 1 base from V and 1 base from J, with 8 bases in between.

The chain uses TRBV30 and TRBJ2-2, with 7 bases identical to TRBD2. The germline gives CDR1 GTSNPN, CDR2 SVGIG (reference sequence). This CDR3 comprises 16 residues. V dropped 5 bases and J dropped 3; count of bases not matched to a gene: 12. CDR3 amino acids: CAWLPGGRRDTGELFF. As DNA, the CDR3 is TGTGCCTGGCTACCTGGCGGGAGACGCGACACCGGGGAGCTGTTTTTT.

V and J are TRBV14 and TRBJ1-2; D perhaps matches TRBD1 (5 bases). CDR1 and CDR2 from the germline V gene are SGHDN and FVKESK. The CDR3 has 17 amino acids. With 4 bases removed from V and 0 bases from J, the gap between germline ends came to 18 bases. CDR3 sequence reads: CASSPEIGAATNYGYTF. The CDR3 DNA reads as TGTGCCAGCAGCCCCGAAATAGGGGCAGCAACTAACTATGGCTACACCTTC.

The CDR3 loop is CASSLQATDTQYF. For the CDR3, the DNA is TGTGCCAGCAGCCTCCAGGCCACAGATACGCAGTATTTT. The chain combines TRBV7-2 with TRBJ2-3, with D uncertain. The V end lost 5 bases, the J end lost 2 bases, and 8 bases lay between the germline ends. The CDR3 spans 13 residues. Germline V gene sequence: CDR1 SGHTA, CDR2 FQGNSA.

This rearrangement joins TRBV5-6 to TRBJ2-4; TRBD1 might be the D (5 bases). V lost 0 bases and J 4 bases, leaving 8 bases between the germline ends. CDR3 length: 14 amino acids. The germline CDR1 and CDR2 sequences are SGHDT and YYEEEE. In nucleotides, the CDR3 is TGTGCCAGCAGCTTGGAAGGGGTTAAAAACATTCAGTACTTC. Translation: CASSLEGVKNIQYF.

As for this clone: This same CDR3 is encoded by further DNA sequences in the sample. The rearrangement uses TRBV28 and TRBJ1-4; D not resolved. The CDR3 sequence is 11 residues long. Per the germline V gene, CDR1 is MDHEN and CDR2 is SYDVKM. V was cut by 6 bases and J by 8 bases, with 7 bases left in between. The CDR3 region is CASSLREKLFF. The DNA for the CDR3 is TGTGCCAGCAGCCTAAGGGAAAAACTGTTTTTT.

In this sample, this clone turned up once. The V gene is TRBV7-2, the J gene TRBJ1-1; no clear D. This CDR3 has 13 residues. The germline V gene has CDR1 SGHTA and CDR2 FQGNSA. The ends were cut back, 5 bases at V and 5 bases at J, with 12 bases in the middle. CDR3: CASSPRVGTEAFF. The DNA for the CDR3 is TGTGCCAGCAGCCCAAGGGTAGGTACTGAAGCTTTCTTT. Together with reference TRBV7-2 and TRBJ1-1, the CDR3 gives the full variable domain: GAGVSQSPSNKVTEKGKDVELRCDPISGHTALYWYRQSLGQGLEFLIYFQGNSAPDKSGLPSDRFSAERTGGSVSTLTIQRTQQEDSAVYLCASSPRVGTEAFFGQGTRLTVV.

In this sample, this clone is medium-sized. The J gene is TRBJ1-5, the V gene TRBV6-5; D is uncertain. This CDR3 is 13 amino acids long. With 0 bases removed from V and 4 bases from J, the gap between germline ends came to 4 bases. Per germline, CDR1 MNHEY and CDR2 SVGAGI. The CDR3 loop is CASSYSKNQPQHF. In DNA form, the CDR3 reads TGTGCCAGCAGTTACTCGAAAAATCAGCCCCAGCATTTT.

The chain links TRBV6-1 to TRBJ1-2; no firm D call. With 2 bases removed from V and 2 bases from J, the gap between germline ends came to 12 bases. The CDR3 runs 15 residues. Germline CDR1 and CDR2: MNHNS and SASEGT. The CDR3 DNA reads TGTGCCAGCAGTGAACGAGGGATCGCCAACTATGGCTACACCTTC. As protein: CASSERGIANYGYTF.

This rearrangement joins TRBV27 to TRBJ2-3; TRBD2 is a possible D gene (5 bases). Germline values: CDR1 MNHEY, CDR2 SMNVEV (reference sequence). The CDR3 is 13 residues long. The CDR3: CGTSLSGFYTQYF. CDR3 bases: TGTGGCACCAGTTTAAGCGGATTTTATACGCAGTATTTT.

The rearrangement uses TRBV29-1 and TRBJ1-1; tentatively, D is TRBD1 (5 bases). Trimming shortened V by 6 bases and J by 2 bases, and 10 bases separated the two germline ends. The V gene's germline CDR1 is SQVTM and CDR2 ANQGSEA. This CDR3 contains 12 residues. In DNA, the CDR3 is TGCAGCGTCATCAGGGCTAACACTGAAGCTTTCTTT. It yields the protein CSVIRANTEAFF. The full variable domain, rest sourced from reference TRBV29-1 and TRBJ1-1, is SAVISQKPSRDICQRGTSLTIQCQVDSQVTMMFWYRQQPGQSLTLIATANQGSEATYESGFVIDKFPISRPNLTFSTLTVSNMSPEDSSIYLCSVIRANTEAFFGQGTRLTVV.

Concerning this clone itself: Its ends do not fully match the called genes, so a read error is possible. The sample holds other DNA sequences that translate to the same CDR3. This chain joins TRBV18 and TRBJ1-4, with 9 bases matching TRBD1. The CDR3 contains 14 residues. Germline V gene data show CDR1 as KGHSH and CDR2 as LQKENI. CDR3 sequence: CASSPQGAGEKLFF. DNA of the CDR3: TGTGCCAGCTCTCCACAGGGGGCTGGGGAAAAACTGTTTTTT.

This clone was detected a few times. This chain uses TRBV7-2 with TRBJ1-1, with no clear D. Trimming removed 5 bases from V and 2 bases from J, with 9 bases in between. CDR3 length equals 13 residues. The germline gives CDR1 SGHTA, CDR2 FQGNSA. CDR3 nucleotides: TGTGCCAGCAGCCCCACAGAAAACACTGAAGCTTTCTTT. Amino acid sequence: CASSPTENTEAFF.